What follows is one TCR beta chain and its context. The record originates from a study of control samples from healthy donors and cancer patients. CDR1 and CDR2 from the germline V gene are SGHRS and YFSETQ. This CDR3 comprises 13 residues. V dropped 3 bases and J dropped 6 bases, with 13 bases sitting between them. TCRdb's copy holds only in-frame clones and misses some; the assay was immunoSEQ multiplex PCR. The sample has about 120,000 clones, 75% to 90% seen once. The source is a woman aged 50 to 60 with colorectal cancer. The sample consisted of PBMCs. The gene calls are TRBV5-1 and TRBJ2-7, with a weak D call TRBD2 (7 bases). The CDR3 reads CASSWGGAGEQYF. Here the CDR3 DNA reads TGCGCCAGCAGCTGGGGGGGGGCGGGCGAGCAGTACTTC.